This TCR beta chain was profiled in a study of blood T cell repertoires in COVID-19. At the level of the study: Acute and convalescent COVID-19 samples came from the United States, Italy and Spain. In each case, the material was cDNA or gDNA derived from T cells, B-cell-depleted T cells, or PBMCs.

One Seattle source followed patients from active infection through their disease course. Authors' methods: Reference gene primer amplification in the assay estimated nucleated cell counts. Measured with immunoSEQ multiplex PCR; TCRdb has only the in-frame clones, and not every one. The D gene and trimming were derived from the DNA, and the V and J assignments and clone size from that table. The profile covers some 350,000 clones, with about 90% appearing a single time and about 6% taken by the ten largest. V was clipped by 5 bases and J by 2 bases, with 28 bases between them. The CDR3 has 19 residues. Germline V gives CDR1 SGHTA, CDR2 FQGNSA.

This TCR was sampled from a woman in her forties or fifties with COVID-19, enrolled during active disease. Sequencing was done on a sample of peripheral blood. The chain is built from TRBV7-2 and TRBJ2-7, with D perhaps TRBD1 (7 bases). DNA of the CDR3: TGTGCCAGCAGCACTAGAAGGGTGGGGCCAGGGGGGTTTACCTACGAGCAGTACTTC. This translates into CASSTRRVGPGGFTYEQYF.